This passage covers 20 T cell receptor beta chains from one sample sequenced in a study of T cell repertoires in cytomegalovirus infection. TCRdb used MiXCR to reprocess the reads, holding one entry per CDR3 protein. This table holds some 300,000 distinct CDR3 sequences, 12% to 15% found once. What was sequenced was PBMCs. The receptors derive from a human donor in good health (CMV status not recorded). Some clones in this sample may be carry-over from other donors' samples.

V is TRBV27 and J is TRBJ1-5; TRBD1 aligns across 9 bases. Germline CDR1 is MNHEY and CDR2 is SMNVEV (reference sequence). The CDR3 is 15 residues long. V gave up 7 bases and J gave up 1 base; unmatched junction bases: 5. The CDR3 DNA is TGTGCCAGCACCCTGACAGGGGGAAGCAATCAGCCCCAGCATTTT. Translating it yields CASTLTGGSNQPQHF.

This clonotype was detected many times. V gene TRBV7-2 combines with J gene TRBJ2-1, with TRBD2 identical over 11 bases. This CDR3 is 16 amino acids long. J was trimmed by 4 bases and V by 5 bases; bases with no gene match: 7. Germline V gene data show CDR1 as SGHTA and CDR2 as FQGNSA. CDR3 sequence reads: CASSPRLAGLYNEQFF. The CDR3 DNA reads TGTGCCAGCAGCCCGCGACTAGCGGGGCTATACAATGAGCAGTTCTTC.

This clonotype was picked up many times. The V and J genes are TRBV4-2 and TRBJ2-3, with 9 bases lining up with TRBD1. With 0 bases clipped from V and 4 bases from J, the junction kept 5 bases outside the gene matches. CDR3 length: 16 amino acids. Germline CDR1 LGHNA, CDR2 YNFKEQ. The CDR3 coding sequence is TGTGCCAGCAGCCAAGAACCGGGACAGGGCTCAGATACGCAGTATTTT. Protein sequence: CASSQEPGQGSDTQYF.

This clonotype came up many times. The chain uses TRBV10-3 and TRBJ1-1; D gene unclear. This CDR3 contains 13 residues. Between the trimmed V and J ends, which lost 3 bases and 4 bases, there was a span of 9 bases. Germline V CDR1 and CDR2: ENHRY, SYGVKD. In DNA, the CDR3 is TGTGCCATCAGTGATTCGATTGGCACTGAAGCTTTCTTT. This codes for CAISDSIGTEAFF.

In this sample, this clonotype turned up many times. CDR3 amino acids: CASITTGYSNQPQHF. Here the CDR3 DNA reads TGTGCCAGCATAACGACAGGGTATAGCAATCAGCCCCAGCATTTT. The gene calls are TRBV6-1 and TRBJ1-5; 7 bases match TRBD1. This CDR3 contains 15 residues. Germline values: CDR1 MNHNS, CDR2 SASEGT. With 7 bases clipped from V and 0 bases from J, the junction kept 6 bases outside the gene matches.

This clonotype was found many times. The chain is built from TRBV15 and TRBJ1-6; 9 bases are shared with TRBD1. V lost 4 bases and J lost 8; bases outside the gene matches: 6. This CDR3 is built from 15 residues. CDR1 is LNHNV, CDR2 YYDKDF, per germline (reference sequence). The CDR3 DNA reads TGTGCCACCAGCATGGGACAGGGAATCCATTCACCCCTCCACTTT. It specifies CATSMGQGIHSPLHF.

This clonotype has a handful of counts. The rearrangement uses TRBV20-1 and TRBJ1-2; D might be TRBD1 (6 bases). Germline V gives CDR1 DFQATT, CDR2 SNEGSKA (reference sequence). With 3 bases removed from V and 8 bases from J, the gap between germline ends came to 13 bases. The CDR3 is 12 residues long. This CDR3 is CSASAGDTGYTF. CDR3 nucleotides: TGCAGTGCTAGCGCCGGGGACACCGGCTACACCTTC.

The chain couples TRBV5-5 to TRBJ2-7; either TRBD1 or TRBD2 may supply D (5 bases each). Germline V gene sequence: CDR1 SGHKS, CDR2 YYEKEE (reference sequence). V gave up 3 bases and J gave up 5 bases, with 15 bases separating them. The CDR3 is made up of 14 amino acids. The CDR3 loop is CASSSRGASDEQYF. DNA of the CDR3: TGTGCCAGCAGCTCGAGGGGCGCAAGCGACGAGCAGTACTTC.

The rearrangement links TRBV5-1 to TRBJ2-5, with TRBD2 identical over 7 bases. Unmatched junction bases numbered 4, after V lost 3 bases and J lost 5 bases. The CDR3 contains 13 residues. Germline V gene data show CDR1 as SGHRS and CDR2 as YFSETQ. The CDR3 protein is CASSSSGTETQYF. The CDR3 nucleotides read TGCGCCAGCAGCTCAAGCGGGACCGAGACCCAGTACTTC.

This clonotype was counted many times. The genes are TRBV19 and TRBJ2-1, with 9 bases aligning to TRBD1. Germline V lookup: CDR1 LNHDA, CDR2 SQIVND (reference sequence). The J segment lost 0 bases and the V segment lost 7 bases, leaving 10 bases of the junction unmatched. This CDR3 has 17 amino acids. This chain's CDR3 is CASKTLRGQGSYNEQFF. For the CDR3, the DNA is TGTGCCAGTAAAACCCTGAGGGGACAGGGCTCCTACAATGAGCAGTTCTTC. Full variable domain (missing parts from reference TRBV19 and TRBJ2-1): DGGITQSPKYLFRKEGQNVTLSCEQNLNHDAMYWYRQDPGQGLRLIYYSQIVNDFQKGDIAEGYSVSREKKESFPLTVTSAQKNPTAFYLCASKTLRGQGSYNEQFFGPGTRLTVL.

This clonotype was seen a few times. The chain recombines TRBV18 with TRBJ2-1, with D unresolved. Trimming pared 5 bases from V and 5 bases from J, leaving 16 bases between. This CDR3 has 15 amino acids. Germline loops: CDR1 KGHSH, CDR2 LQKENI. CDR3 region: CASSSLPTTDNEQFF. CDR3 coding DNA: TGTGCCAGCTCAAGCCTACCAACCACCGACAATGAGCAGTTCTTC.

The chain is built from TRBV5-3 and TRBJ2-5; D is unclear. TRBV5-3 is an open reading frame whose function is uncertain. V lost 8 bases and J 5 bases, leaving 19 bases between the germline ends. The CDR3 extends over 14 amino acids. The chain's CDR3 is CASSPGKVEETQYF. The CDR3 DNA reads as TGTGCCAGCAGCCCCGGCAAAGTGGAGGAGACCCAGTACTTC.

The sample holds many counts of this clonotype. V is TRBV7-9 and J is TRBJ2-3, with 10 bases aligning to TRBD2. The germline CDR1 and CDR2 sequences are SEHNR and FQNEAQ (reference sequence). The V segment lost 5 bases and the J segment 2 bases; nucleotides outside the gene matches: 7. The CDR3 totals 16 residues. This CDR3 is CASSPRTSGYTDTQYF. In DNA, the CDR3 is TGTGCCAGCAGCCCACGGACTAGCGGATACACAGATACGCAGTATTTT.

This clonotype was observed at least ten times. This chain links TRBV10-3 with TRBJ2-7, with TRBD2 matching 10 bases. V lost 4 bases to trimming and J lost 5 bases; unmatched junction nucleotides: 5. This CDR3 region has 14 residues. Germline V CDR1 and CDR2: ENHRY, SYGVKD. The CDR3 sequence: CAISAKREGNEQYF. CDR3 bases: TGTGCCATCAGTGCGAAGCGGGAGGGGAACGAGCAGTACTTC.

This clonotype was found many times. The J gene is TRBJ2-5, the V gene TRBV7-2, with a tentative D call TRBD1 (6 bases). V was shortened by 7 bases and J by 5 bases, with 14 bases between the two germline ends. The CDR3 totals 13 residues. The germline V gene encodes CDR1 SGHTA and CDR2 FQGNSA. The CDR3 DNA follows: TGTGCCAGCAACTTCAGGGGTGGGGAGACCCAGTACTTC. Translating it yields CASNFRGGETQYF.

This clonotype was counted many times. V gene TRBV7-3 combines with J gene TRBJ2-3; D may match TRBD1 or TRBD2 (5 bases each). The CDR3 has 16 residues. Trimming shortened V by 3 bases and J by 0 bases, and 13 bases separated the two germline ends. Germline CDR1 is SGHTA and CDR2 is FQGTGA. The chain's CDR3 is CASSFNPGRSTDTQYF. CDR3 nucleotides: TGTGCCAGCAGCTTTAATCCAGGGAGAAGCACAGATACGCAGTATTTT.

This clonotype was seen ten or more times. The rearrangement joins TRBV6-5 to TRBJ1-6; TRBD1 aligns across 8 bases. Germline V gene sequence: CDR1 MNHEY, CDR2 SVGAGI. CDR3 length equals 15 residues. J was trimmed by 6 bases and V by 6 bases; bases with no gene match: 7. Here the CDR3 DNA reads TGTGCCAGCAGAATCAGACAGGGGTTTAATTCACCCCTCCACTTT. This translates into CASRIRQGFNSPLHF.

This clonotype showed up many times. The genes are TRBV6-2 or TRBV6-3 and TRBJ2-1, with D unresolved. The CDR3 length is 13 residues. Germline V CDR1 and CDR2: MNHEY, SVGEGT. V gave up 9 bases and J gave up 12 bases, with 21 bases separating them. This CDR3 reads CASSETRGLRQFF. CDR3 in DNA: TGTGCCAGTTCTGAGACCCGTGGATTGAGGCAGTTCTTC.

CDR3 sequence: CATSIRQGGYTF. In DNA form, the CDR3 reads TGTGCCACCAGCATTCGACAGGGTGGCTACACCTTC. The chain employs TRBV15 and TRBJ1-2, with 7 bases identical to TRBD1. This CDR3 region has 12 residues. Trimming cost V 4 bases and J 7 bases; bases outside gene matches: 3. CDR1 and CDR2 (germline): LNHNV, YYDKDF (reference sequence).

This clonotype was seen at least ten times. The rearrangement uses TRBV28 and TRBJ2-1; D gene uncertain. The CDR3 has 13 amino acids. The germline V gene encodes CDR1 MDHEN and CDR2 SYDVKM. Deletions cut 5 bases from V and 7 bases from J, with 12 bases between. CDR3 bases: TGTGCCAGCAGTCCCCTCTCCAAGAATGAGCAGTTCTTC. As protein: CASSPLSKNEQFF. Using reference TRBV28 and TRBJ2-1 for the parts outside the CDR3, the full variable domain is DVKVTQSSRYLVKRTGEKVFLECVQDMDHENMFWYRQDPGLGLRLIYFSYDVKMKEKGDIPEGYSVSREKKERFSLILESASTNQTSMYLCASSPLSKNEQFFGPGTRLTVL.